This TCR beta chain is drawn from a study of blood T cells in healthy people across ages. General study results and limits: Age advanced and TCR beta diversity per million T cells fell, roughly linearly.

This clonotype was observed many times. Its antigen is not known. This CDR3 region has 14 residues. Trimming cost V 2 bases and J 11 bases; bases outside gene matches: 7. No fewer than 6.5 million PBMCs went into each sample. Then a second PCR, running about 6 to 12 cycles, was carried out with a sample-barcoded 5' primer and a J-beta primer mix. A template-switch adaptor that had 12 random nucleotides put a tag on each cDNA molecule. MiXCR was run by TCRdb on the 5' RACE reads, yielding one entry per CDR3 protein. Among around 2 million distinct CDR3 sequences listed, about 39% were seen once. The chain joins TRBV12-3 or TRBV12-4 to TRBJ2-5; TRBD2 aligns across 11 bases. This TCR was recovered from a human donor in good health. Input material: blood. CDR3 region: CASSLRLAGGKQYF. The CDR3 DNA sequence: TGTGCCAGCAGTTTAAGGCTAGCGGGGGGAAAGCAGTACTTC.